Listed below are T cell receptor beta chains from one sample, sequenced in a study of blood T cell repertoires in COVID-19. Sequencing used immunoSEQ multiplex PCR; TCRdb keeps in-frame clones, though not all of them. The data hold about 220,000 clones, with 80% observed a single time. The sequenced sample consisted of peripheral blood. These TCRs come from a human donor in a cohort sampled during active COVID-19. Each CDR3 is given with its conserved first and last residue. The D gene is left open where the match is weak. Only some rows state a clone size, as once, few, many or a class for expanded clones.

d_call | clone_size | j_call | v_call | cdr3_nt | cdr3_aa
NA | NA | TRBJ2-1 | TRBV24-1 | TGTGCCACCAGTTGGGCAGGGGTAACGGACAATGAGCAGTTCTTC | CATSWAGVTDNEQFF
NA | NA | TRBJ2-7 | TRBV27 | TGTGCCAGCAGTTTAAGTAGGGGCCATTCCTACGAGCAGTACTTC | CASSLSRGHSYEQYF
NA | NA | TRBJ2-7 | TRBV7-9 | TGTGCCAGCAGCCCTACGGTGGCGACTAAGCACGAGCAGTACTTC | CASSPTVATKHEQYF
TRBD2 | NA | TRBJ2-7 | TRBV2 | TGTGCCAGCAGTGAGGGCGGGGGAAGCTCCTACGAGCAGTACTTC | CASSEGGGSSYEQYF
TRBD2 | NA | TRBJ2-3 | TRBV2 | TGTGCCAGCAAGAGTAGGGGTAGCGGGGGTCCTCCTGCAGATACGCAGTATTTT | CASKSRGSGGPPADTQYF
TRBD1 | NA | TRBJ2-2 | TRBV7-9 | TGTGCCAGCGGTGGACAGGGGAACACCGGGGAGCTGTTTTTT | CASGGQGNTGELFF
NA | NA | TRBJ1-5 | TRBV19 | TGTGCCAGTACTAGTTATCGGGGAGGAACCAATCAGCCCCAGCATTTT | CASTSYRGGTNQPQHF
TRBD1 | NA | TRBJ2-7 | TRBV2 | TGTGCCAGGGGGGGACAGGGACGGATCTACGAGCAGTACTTC | CARGGQGRIYEQYF
TRBD2 | few | TRBJ2-1 | TRBV15 | TGTGCCACCAGCAGAGGGGGACTAGCGGATCCTTACAATGAGCAGTTCTTC | CATSRGGLADPYNEQFF
TRBD1 | NA | TRBJ1-4 | TRBV7-2 | TGTGCCAGCACCGGGACAGGGGGTGAAAAACTGTTTTTT | CASTGTGGEKLFF
TRBD1 | NA | TRBJ1-2 | TRBV28 | TGTGCCAGCAGTCAAATACAGGGGAACTATGGCTACACCTTC | CASSQIQGNYGYTF
NA | NA | TRBJ1-2 | TRBV3-1/TRBV3-2 | TGTGCCAGCAGCCAAGCACAGGACTACACCTTC | CASSQAQDYTF
NA | NA | TRBJ2-7 | TRBV7-9 | TGTGCCAGCAGCTTAGGAGTAGCGAGTTACGAGCAGTACTTC | CASSLGVASYEQYF